One sample yielded the 19 T cell receptor beta chains listed below, sequenced in a study of T-cell reconstitution after alpha-beta-depleted transplantation in children. Using unique molecular identifiers, the investigators prepared the TCRbeta library. TCRdb used MiXCR to reprocess the PCR reads, holding one entry per CDR3 protein. The table includes approximately 220,000 distinct CDR3 sequences, more than 15% detected once. The specimen was PBMCs, mostly from graft donor cells, collected 360 days after TCRalphabeta/CD19-depleted stem cell transplant. These receptors were obtained from a male patient aged 2-9 years who had a stem cell transplant for acute lymphoblastic leukemia, so the T cells may come from the graft donor.

A few counts support this clonotype. The chain recombines TRBV4-3 with TRBJ1-2; D not resolved. Between the trimmed V and J ends, which lost 4 bases and 5 bases, there was a span of 20 bases. The germline V gene has CDR1 LGHNA and CDR2 YSLEER. The CDR3 is made up of 16 amino acids. The CDR3 DNA is TGCGCCAGCAGCCCCCGAGAACGAGGCCCATGGTATGGCTACACCTTC. Translation: CASSPRERGPWYGYTF.

This chain connects TRBV7-8 to TRBJ1-5; 9 bases agree with TRBD1. The CDR3 has 16 residues. With 3 bases clipped from V and 0 bases from J, the junction kept 3 bases outside the gene matches. Germline V gene lookup returns CDR1 SGHVS and CDR2 FQNEAQ. The DNA for the CDR3 is TGTGCCAGCAGCTTTGGGACAGGGCCTAGCAATCAGCCCCAGCATTTT. It specifies CASSFGTGPSNQPQHF.

Only a few counts were recorded for this clonotype. V usage is TRBV10-3 and J usage is TRBJ2-7, with a tentative D call TRBD2 (5 bases). V lost 6 bases, J lost 2 bases, and 8 bases lay in between. In germline, CDR1 is ENHRY, CDR2 SYGVKD. The CDR3 totals 12 residues. CDR3 DNA sequence: TGTGCCATCAGCCCTAGCACCTACGAGCAGTACTTC. Protein: CAISPSTYEQYF.

Points on this clonotype: The junction departs from germline at one end; a sequencing error may be responsible. This chain joins TRBV3-1 and TRBJ2-7, with D hard to call. Germline CDR1 LGHDT, CDR2 YNNKEL (reference sequence). The CDR3 spans 15 residues. The CDR3 loop reads CATSQETALFYEQYF. CDR3 sequence (DNA): TGTGCCACCAGCCAAGAAACCGCCCTCTTCTACGAGCAGTACTTC.

This clonotype was picked up many times. The chain combines TRBV20-1 with TRBJ2-1, with 10 bases fitting TRBD2. Germline V CDR1 and CDR2: DFQATT, SNEGSKA (reference sequence). This CDR3 is 14 amino acids long. J was trimmed by 5 bases and V by 3 bases; bases with no gene match: 4. CDR3 amino acids: CSARTSGPNNEQFF. CDR3 in DNA: TGCAGTGCTAGGACTAGCGGGCCGAACAATGAGCAGTTCTTC.

V gene TRBV6-5 combines with J gene TRBJ2-2, with 11 positions matching TRBD2. The ends lost 2 bases at V and 3 bases at J; junction bases unmatched: 8. CDR3 length: 18 residues. Germline V lookup: CDR1 MNHEY, CDR2 SVGAGI. Here the CDR3 reads CASSYDSGGAWYTGELFF. The CDR3 region has the DNA TGTGCCAGCAGTTACGATAGCGGGGGGGCCTGGTACACCGGGGAGCTGTTTTTT.

This clonotype was picked up a small number of times. The rearrangement links TRBV11-2 to TRBJ1-2, with TRBD1 identical over 9 bases. The ends lost 3 bases at V and 5 bases at J; junction bases unmatched: 4. This CDR3 contains 14 residues. Looked up from germline, CDR1 is SGHAT and CDR2 is FQNNGV. CDR3 protein: CASSFGQGPYGYTF. The DNA for the CDR3 is TGTGCCAGCAGCTTTGGACAGGGGCCTTATGGCTACACCTTC.

The chain joins TRBV12-3 or TRBV12-4 to TRBJ2-2; weak D call: TRBD2 (7 bases). The CDR3 loop spans 20 amino acids. Trimming left V 6 bases short and J 3 bases short, with 29 bases between. The CDR3 DNA reads TGTGCCAGCAGCACCGCCCGAAGGGGGGGGAAGCTTTGGGACACCGGGGAGCTGTTTTTT. Translated: CASSTARRGGKLWDTGELFF.

The chain couples TRBV20-1 to TRBJ2-7; D uncertain. V dropped 6 bases and J dropped 0 bases, with 12 bases sitting between them. CDR3 length: 13 amino acids. Germline-derived CDR1 and CDR2 are DFQATT and SNEGSKA (reference sequence). CDR3 in DNA: TGCAGTGCCCCCGACCACAGCTCCTACGAGCAGTACTTC. Protein product: CSAPDHSSYEQYF.

The V and J genes are TRBV5-1 and TRBJ1-1; 8 positions match TRBD1. V trimming: 3 bases; J trimming: 4 bases; junction bases outside the gene matches: 2. The germline gives CDR1 SGHRS, CDR2 YFSETQ. The CDR3 consists of 13 residues. For the CDR3, the DNA is TGCGCCAGCAGCTGGGGACAGGCCACTGAAGCTTTCTTT. Translated: CASSWGQATEAFF.

The V gene is TRBV12-5, the J gene TRBJ1-2, with a weak D call TRBD1 (6 bases). Trimming left V 1 base short and J 1 base short, with 19 bases between. Germline CDR1 is LGHNT and CDR2 is FRNRAP. This CDR3 has 18 residues. This chain's CDR3 is CASGLDSWAGAINYGYTF. The CDR3 DNA reads TGTGCTAGTGGTTTGGATTCCTGGGCAGGGGCAATTAACTATGGCTACACCTTC.

This clonotype was counted a few times. The chain is built from TRBV7-9 and TRBJ2-6, with D perhaps matching TRBD1 or TRBD2 (5 bases each). The CDR3 has 14 amino acids. Trimming stripped 8 bases from V and 10 bases from J, with 18 bases between. The germline V gene has CDR1 SEHNR and CDR2 FQNEAQ (reference sequence). The chain's CDR3 is CASGYWMRGNVLTF. CDR3 sequence (DNA): TGTGCCAGCGGTTATTGGATGAGGGGTAACGTCCTGACTTTC.

Of note for this clonotype: At one boundary the junction diverges from the germline segment, which might be a read error. The chain is built from TRBV6-5 and TRBJ2-1, with D possibly matching TRBD1 (5 bases). Per germline, CDR1 MNHEY and CDR2 SVGAGI. The CDR3 runs to 15 residues. This CDR3 is CASSYDGRDYKEQFF. For the CDR3, the DNA is TGTGCCAGCAGTTACGATGGCAGGGATTACAAGGAGCAGTTCTTC.

The rearrangement joins TRBV12-3 or TRBV12-4 to TRBJ2-1, with a possible D match to TRBD2 (6 bases). V lost 5 bases, J lost 5 bases, and 16 bases lay in between. The CDR3 is 15 amino acids. CDR3 residues: CASSREMGLNNEQFF. CDR3 sequence (DNA): TGTGCCAGCAGTCGGGAGATGGGACTGAACAATGAGCAGTTCTTC.

Details on this clonotype: At one end the junction does not follow the germline gene, possibly because of a read error. This sequence joins TRBV20-1 and TRBJ2-5; 13 positions agree with TRBD2. This CDR3 has 22 amino acids. In germline, CDR1 is DFQATT, CDR2 SNEGSKA (reference sequence). This CDR3 is CSARDGGLAGEQIDLLQEPQYF. The DNA of the CDR3 is TGCAGTGCTAGAGATGGAGGACTAGCGGGAGAGCAGATTGATTTACTTCAAGAGCCCCAGTACTTC.

The V gene is TRBV21-1, the J gene TRBJ2-7; TRBD1 is taken as the D call from the table, unchecked against the DNA. TRBV21-1 is termed a pseudogene. This CDR3 is built from 17 residues. The CDR3 loop is CASSKARGTDYSYEQYF. CDR3 in DNA: TGTGCCAGCAGCAAAGCGAGGGGGACAGACTACTCCTACGAGCAGTACTTC.

This clonotype was counted once. This sequence joins TRBV7-6 and TRBJ1-4, with D perhaps matching TRBD1 (5 bases). Germline CDR1 reads SGHVS; CDR2 reads FNYEAQ. The V end was cut by 3 bases, the J end by 3 bases, with 8 bases between. The CDR3 spans 14 residues. The DNA for the CDR3 is TGTGCCAGCAGCTTGGGCAGGGCTAATGAAAAACTGTTTTTT. This encodes CASSLGRANEKLFF.

The chain carries TRBV7-6 and TRBJ2-7; weak D call: TRBD2 (6 bases). This CDR3 is built from 15 residues. The germline V and J ends were trimmed by 1 base and 3 bases, with 13 bases remaining between them. Germline CDR1 reads SGHVS; CDR2 reads FNYEAQ. CDR3: CASSLEAGLNYEQYF. The CDR3 bases are TGTGCCAGCAGCTTAGAGGCGGGACTCAACTACGAGCAGTACTTC.

This clonotype was seen a handful of times. This chain connects TRBV12-5 to TRBJ1-1, with a tentative D call TRBD1 (5 bases). Trimming stripped 6 bases from V and 7 bases from J, with 15 bases between. In germline, CDR1 is LGHNT, CDR2 FRNRAP. The CDR3 loop spans 13 amino acids. CDR3 sequence: CASGLMTVGEAFF. DNA of the CDR3: TGTGCTAGTGGCTTGATGACAGTAGGTGAAGCTTTCTTT.